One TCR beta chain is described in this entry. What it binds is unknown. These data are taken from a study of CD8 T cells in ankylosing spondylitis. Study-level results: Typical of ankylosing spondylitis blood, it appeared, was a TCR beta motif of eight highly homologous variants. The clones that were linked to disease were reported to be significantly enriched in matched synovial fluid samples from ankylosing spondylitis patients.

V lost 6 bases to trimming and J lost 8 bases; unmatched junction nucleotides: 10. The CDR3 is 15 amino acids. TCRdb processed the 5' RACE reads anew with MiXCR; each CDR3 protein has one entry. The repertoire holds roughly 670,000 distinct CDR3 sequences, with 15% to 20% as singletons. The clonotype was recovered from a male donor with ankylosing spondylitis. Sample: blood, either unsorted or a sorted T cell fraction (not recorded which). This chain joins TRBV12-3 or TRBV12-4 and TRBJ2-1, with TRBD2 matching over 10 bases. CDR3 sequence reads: CASSPLAGVLHEQFF. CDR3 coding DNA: TGTGCCAGCAGCCCCCTAGCGGGAGTATTACATGAGCAGTTCTTC.